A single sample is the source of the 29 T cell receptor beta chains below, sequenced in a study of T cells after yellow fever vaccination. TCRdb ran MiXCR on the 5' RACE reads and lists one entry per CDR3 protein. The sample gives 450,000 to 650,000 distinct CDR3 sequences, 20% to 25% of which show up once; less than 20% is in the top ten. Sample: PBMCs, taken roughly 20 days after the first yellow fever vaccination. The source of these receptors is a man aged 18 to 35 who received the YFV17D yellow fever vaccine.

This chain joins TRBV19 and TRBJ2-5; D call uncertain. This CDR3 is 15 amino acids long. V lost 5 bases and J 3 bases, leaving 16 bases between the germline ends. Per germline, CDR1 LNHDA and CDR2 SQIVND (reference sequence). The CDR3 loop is CASSPRLGPKETQYF. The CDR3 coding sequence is TGTGCCAGTAGTCCTCGACTTGGCCCCAAAGAGACCCAGTACTTC.

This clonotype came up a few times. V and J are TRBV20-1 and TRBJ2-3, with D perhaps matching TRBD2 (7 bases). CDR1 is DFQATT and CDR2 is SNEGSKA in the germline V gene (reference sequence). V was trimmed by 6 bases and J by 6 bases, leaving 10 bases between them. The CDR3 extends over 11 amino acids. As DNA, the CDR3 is TGCAGTGCCAAGGGGGGGGATACGCAGTATTTT. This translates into CSAKGGDTQYF.

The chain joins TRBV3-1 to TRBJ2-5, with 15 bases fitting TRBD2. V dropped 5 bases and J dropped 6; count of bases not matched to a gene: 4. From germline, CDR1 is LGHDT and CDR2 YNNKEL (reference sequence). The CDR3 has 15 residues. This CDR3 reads CASSLGLAGGQTQYF. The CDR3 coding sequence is TGTGCCAGCAGCTTGGGACTAGCGGGGGGACAGACCCAGTACTTC.

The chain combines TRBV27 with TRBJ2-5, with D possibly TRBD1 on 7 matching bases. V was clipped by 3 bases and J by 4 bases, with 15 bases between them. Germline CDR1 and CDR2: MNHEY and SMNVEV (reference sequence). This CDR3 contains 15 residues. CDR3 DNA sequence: TGTGCCAGCAGTTTTGAACAGGGGAGGAGAGAGACCCAGTACTTC. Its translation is CASSFEQGRRETQYF.

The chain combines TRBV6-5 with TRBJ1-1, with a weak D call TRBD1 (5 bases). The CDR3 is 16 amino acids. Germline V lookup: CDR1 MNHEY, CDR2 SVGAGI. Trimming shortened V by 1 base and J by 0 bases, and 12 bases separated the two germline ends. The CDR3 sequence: CASSYWGTGLNTEAFF. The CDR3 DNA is TGTGCCAGCAGTTACTGGGGTACGGGGCTGAACACTGAAGCTTTCTTT.

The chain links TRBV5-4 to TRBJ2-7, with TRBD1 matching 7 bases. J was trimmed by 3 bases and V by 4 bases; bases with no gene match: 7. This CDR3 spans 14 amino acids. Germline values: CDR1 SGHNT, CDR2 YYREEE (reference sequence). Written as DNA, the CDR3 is TGTGCCAGCAGCCGGGACAGAATGTACTACGAGCAGTACTTC. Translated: CASSRDRMYYEQYF.

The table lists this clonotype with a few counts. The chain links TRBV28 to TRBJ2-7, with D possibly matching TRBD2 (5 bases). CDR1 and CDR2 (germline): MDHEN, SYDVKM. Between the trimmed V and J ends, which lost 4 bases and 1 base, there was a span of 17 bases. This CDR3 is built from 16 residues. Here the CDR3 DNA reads TGTGCCAGCAGTTCAACATTCAGGACTGGTTCCTACGAGCAGTACTTC. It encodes CASSSTFRTGSYEQYF.

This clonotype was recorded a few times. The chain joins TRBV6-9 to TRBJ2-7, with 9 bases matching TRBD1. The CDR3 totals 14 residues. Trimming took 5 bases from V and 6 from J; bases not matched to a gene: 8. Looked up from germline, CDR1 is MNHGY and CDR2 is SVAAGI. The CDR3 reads CASSLPGQGSEQYV. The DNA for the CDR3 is TGTGCCAGCAGTCTCCCGGGACAGGGCAGCGAGCAGTACGTC.

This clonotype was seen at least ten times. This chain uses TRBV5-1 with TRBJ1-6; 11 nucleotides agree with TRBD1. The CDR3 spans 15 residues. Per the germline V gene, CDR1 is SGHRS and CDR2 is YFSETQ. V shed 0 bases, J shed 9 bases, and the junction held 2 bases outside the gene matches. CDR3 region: CASSLEGTGGSPLHF. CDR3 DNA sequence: TGCGCCAGCAGCTTGGAAGGGACAGGGGGTTCACCCCTCCACTTT.

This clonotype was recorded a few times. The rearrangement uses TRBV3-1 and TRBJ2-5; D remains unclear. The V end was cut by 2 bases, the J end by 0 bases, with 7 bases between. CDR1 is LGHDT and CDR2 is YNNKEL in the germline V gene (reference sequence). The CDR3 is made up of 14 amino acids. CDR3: CASSQWLDQETQYF. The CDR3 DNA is TGTGCCAGCAGCCAATGGCTAGACCAAGAGACCCAGTACTTC.

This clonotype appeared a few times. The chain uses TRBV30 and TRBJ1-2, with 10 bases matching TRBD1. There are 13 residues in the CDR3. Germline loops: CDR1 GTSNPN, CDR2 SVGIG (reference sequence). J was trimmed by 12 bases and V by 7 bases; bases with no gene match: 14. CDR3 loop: CAFLTGGKLRHTF. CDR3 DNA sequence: TGTGCCTTCCTGACAGGGGGCAAGCTACGTCACACCTTC. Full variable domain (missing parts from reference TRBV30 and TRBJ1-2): SQTIHQWPATLVQPVGSPLSLECTVEGTSNPNLYWYRQAAGRGLQLLFYSVGIGQISSEVPQNLSASRPQDRQFILSSKKLLLSDSGFYLCAFLTGGKLRHTFGSGTRLTVV.

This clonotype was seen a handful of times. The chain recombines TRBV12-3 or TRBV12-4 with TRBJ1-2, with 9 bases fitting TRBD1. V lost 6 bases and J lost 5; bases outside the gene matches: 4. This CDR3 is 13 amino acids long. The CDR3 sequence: CASSGTGWYGYTF. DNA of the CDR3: TGTGCCAGCAGCGGGACAGGGTGGTATGGCTACACCTTC.

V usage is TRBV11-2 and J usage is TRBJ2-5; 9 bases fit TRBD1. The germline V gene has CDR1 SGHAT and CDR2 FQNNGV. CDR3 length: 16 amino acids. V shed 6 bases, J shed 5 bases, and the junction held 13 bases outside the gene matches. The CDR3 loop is CASRQTPGQGMETQYF. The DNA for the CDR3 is TGTGCCAGCAGACAGACCCCGGGACAGGGTATGGAGACCCAGTACTTC.

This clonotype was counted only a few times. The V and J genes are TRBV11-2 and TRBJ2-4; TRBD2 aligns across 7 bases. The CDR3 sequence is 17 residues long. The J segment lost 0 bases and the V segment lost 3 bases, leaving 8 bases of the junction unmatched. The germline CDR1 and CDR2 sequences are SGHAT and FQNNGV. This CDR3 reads CASSLEASGLAKNIQYF. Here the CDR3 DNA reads TGTGCCAGCAGCTTGGAGGCTAGCGGTCTAGCCAAAAACATTCAGTACTTC. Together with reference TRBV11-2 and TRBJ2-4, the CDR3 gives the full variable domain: EAGVAQSPRYKIIEKRQSVAFWCNPISGHATLYWYQQILGQGPKLLIQFQNNGVVDDSQLPKDRFSAERLKGVDSTLKIQPAKLEDSAVYLCASSLEASGLAKNIQYFGAGTRLSVL.

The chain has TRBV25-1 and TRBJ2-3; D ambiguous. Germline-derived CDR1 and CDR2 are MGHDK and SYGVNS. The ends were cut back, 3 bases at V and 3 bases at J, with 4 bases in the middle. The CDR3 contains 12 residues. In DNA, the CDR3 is TGTGCCAGCAGTGAGAGGACAGATACGCAGTATTTT. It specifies CASSERTDTQYF.

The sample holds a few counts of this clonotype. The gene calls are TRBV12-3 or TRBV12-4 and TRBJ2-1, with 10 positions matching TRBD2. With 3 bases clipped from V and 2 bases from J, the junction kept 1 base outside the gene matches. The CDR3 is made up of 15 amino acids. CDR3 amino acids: CASSFTSGAYNEQFF. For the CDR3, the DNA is TGTGCCAGCAGTTTTACTAGCGGGGCCTACAATGAGCAGTTCTTC.

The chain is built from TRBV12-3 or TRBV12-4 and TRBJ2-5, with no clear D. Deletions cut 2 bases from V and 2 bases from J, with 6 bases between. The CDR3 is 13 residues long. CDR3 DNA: TGTGCCAGCAGTTTAAATCCTCAAGAGACCCAGTACTTC. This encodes CASSLNPQETQYF.

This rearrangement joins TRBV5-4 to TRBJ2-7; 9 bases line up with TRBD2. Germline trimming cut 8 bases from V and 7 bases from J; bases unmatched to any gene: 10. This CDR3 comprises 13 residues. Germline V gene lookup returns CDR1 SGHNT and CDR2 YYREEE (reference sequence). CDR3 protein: CARAGGGKSEQYF. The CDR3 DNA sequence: TGTGCCAGGGCGGGGGGGGGCAAATCGGAGCAGTACTTC. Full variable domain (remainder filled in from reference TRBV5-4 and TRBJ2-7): ETGVTQSPTHLIKTRGQQVTLRCSSQSGHNTVSWYQQALGQGPQFIFQYYREEENGRGNFPPRFSGLQFPNYSSELNVNALELDDSALYLCARAGGGKSEQYFGPGTRLTVT.

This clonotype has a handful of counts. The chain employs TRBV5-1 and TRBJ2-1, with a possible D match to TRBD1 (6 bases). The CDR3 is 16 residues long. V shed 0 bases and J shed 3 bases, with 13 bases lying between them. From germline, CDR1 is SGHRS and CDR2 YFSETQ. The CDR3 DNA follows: TGCGCCAGCAGCTTGGAAGGGGGTTTCGTCTACAATGAGCAGTTCTTC. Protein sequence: CASSLEGGFVYNEQFF.

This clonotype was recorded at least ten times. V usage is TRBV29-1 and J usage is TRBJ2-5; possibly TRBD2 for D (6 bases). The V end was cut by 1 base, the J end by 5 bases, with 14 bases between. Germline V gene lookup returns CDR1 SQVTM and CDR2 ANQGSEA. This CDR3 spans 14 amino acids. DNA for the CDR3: TGCAGCGTTGAAGCCCGGGGCGGAGGGGAGACCCAGTACTTC. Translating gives CSVEARGGGETQYF.

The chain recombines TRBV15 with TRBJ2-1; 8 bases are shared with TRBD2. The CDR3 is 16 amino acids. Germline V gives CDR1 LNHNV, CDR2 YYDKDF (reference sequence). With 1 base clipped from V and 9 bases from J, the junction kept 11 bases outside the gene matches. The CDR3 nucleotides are TGTGCCACCAGCAGAGGGTTACAGGCGAGCGGGGGTGAGCAGTTCTTC. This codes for CATSRGLQASGGEQFF.

The CDR3 is CSGGTEGQFF. In DNA, the CDR3 is TGCAGCGGGGGGACCGAGGGGCAGTTCTTC. The rearrangement uses TRBV29-1 and TRBJ2-1; D is possibly TRBD1 or TRBD2 (5 bases each). V was trimmed by 7 bases and J by 12 bases, leaving 13 bases between them. The CDR3 contains 10 residues. Germline values: CDR1 SQVTM, CDR2 ANQGSEA.

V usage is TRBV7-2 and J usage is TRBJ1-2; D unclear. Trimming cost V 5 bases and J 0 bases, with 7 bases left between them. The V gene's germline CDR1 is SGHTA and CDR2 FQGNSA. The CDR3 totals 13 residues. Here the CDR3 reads CASSHGANYGYTF. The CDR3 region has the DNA TGTGCCAGCAGCCACGGAGCTAACTATGGCTACACCTTC.

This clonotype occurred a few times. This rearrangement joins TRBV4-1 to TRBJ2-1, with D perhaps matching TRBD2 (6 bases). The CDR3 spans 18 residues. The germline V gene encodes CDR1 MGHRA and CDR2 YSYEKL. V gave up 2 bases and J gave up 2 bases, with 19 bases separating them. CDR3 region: CASSQRRDQGGTYNEQFF. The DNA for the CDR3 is TGCGCCAGCAGCCAACGTCGGGATCAGGGAGGTACCTACAATGAGCAGTTCTTC.

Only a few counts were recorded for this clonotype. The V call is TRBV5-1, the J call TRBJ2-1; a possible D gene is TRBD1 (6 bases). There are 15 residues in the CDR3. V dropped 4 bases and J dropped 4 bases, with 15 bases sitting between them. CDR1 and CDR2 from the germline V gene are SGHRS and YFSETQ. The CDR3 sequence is CASSPNEGVYNEQFF. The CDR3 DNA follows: TGCGCCAGCAGCCCGAATGAGGGGGTTTACAATGAGCAGTTCTTC.

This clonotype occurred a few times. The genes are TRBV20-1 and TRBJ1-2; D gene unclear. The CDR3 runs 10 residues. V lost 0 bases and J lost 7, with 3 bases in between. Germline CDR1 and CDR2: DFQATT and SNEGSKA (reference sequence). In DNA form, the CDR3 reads TGCAGTGCTAGAGAGGGTGGCTACACCTTC. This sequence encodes CSAREGGYTF.

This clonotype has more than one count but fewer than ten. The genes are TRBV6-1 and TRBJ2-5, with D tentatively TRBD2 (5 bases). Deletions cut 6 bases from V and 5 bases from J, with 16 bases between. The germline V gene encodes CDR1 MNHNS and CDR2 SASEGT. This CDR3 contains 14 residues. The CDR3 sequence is CASRKTTAHETQYF. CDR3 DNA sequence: TGTGCCAGCAGGAAGACTACCGCCCATGAGACCCAGTACTTC.

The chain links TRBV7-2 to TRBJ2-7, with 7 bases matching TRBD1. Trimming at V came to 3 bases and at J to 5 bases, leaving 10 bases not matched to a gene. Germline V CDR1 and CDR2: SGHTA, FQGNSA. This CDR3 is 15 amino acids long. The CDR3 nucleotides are TGTGCCAGCAGCTTGACAGGGAATTTGTTCCACGAGCAGTACGTC. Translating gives CASSLTGNLFHEQYV.

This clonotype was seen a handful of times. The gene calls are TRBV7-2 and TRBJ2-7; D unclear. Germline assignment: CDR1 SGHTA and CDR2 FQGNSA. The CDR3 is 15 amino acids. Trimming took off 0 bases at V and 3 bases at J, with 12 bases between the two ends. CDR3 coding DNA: TGTGCCAGCAGCTTAGCTTTCGCAGGCGGCTACGAGCAGTACTTC. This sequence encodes CASSLAFAGGYEQYF.